This T cell receptor (beta chain) was identified during a study of T-cell memory formation after mild COVID-19. The CDR3 has 14 amino acids. V lost 6 bases and J 3 bases, leaving 11 bases between the germline ends. Germline V CDR1 and CDR2: SNHLY, FYNNEI. MiXCR, applied by TCRdb to the 5' RACE reads, yields one record per CDR3 protein. The table shows 450,000 or so distinct CDR3 sequences, with around 25% occurring only once. This chain connects TRBV2 to TRBJ2-2, with a weak D call TRBD2 (7 bases). The origin of this receptor is an adult woman who had mild COVID-19 (a few samples of this study predate the infection). Cell type and time point are not known. What was sequenced was PBMCs or a T cell subset sorted from them (not recorded which). CDR3: CASSQGRDTGELFF. CDR3 DNA sequence: TGTGCCAGCAGCCAGGGGAGGGACACCGGGGAGCTGTTTTTT.